This TCR beta chain was documented in a study of blood T cell repertoires in COVID-19. Study-wide background: PBMCs, B-cell-depleted T cells, or T cells were the source of the cDNA or gDNA that made up the material.

The CDR3 runs to 15 residues. V lost 0 bases and J 2 bases, leaving 8 bases between the germline ends. CDR1 is MGHRA and CDR2 is YSYEKL in the germline V gene. In the original workflow: Amplification from reference gene primers served as the basis for estimated nucleated cell counts. Profiling relied on immunoSEQ multiplex PCR, and the TCRdb table lists in-frame clones only, not all of them. For V, J and clone size, that table is used; D and trimming come from the DNA. Of 180,000 or so clones listed, 65% to 85% are singletons. Across fewer than 25 US areas, participants ranged in age from roughly 18 to 95 years.

The J gene is TRBJ1-5, the V gene TRBV4-1, with D perhaps TRBD1 (6 bases). The source of this sequence is a middle-aged man who had recovered from COVID-19. The sample comprised PBMCs or T cells enriched from blood (not recorded which). CDR3: CASSQETGRNQPQHF. In nucleotides, the CDR3 is TGCGCCAGCAGCCAAGAAACAGGGCGCAATCAGCCCCAGCATTTT.